This T cell receptor beta chain was obtained from a study of molecular identifiers for immune sequencing clone quantification (dated by TCRdb to 2016 to 2019). A note on the overall study: For a replicate experiment, the RNA from either approximately 20,000 or 98,000 naive CD8 T cells was divided into five aliquots, and four of those aliquots went on to sequencing. This methods study benchmarked molecular-identifier clustering-based TCR repertoire sequencing (MIDCIRS) and TCR RNA copy counting, using CD8 T cells to do so.

Naive CD8 T cell libraries were made from roughly 20,000 to 1,000,000 sorted cells using 10%, 30% or 50% of purified RNA. On a BD FACSAria II, naive CD8 T cells were FACS-sorted as CD8+CD4-CCR7+CD45RA+ and collected into RLT Plus buffer. Detection sensitivity was tested by spiking Jurkat RNA equal to some 11 TCR copies' worth into samples containing roughly 18,000-1,000,000 naive CD8 T cells. Enrichment of CD8 T cells was done with RosetteSep CD8+ T Cell Enrichment Cocktail plus Ficoll-Paque, and ACK red cell lysis came afterward. Study-level results and caveats: When barcode sub-clustering was omitted, TCR diversity was inflated by chimeric consensus sequences, with chimeras reaching as high as 47%. The sizes of highly expanded clones could end up underestimated when identical TCR molecules share a barcode. Spiked-in Jurkat TCR RNA (roughly 10 copies' worth), which is not part of the donor repertoire, was contained in the naive libraries. Spiked-in Jurkat TCR RNA equal to a single cell's worth was reported to be detectable even within 1,200,000 naive CD8 T cells. About 3 recovered TCR RNA copies per cell were obtained by modeling, versus roughly 10 by digital PCR, implying a capture efficiency of approximately 30%. Clones above 20 RNA copies held over 98% of molecules in CMV-specific effector cells but under 1% in naive cells.

As to this clonotype: What this receptor recognizes is not known. Base qualities are not at hand, and no much larger clone is one base apart.

The protocol used for the library was PCR. The data were produced on an Illumina HiSeq 4000. Bulk TCR libraries were generated as previously described, with the TCR primers listed in Table S5 used. Total RNA was purified with the Qiagen AllPrep DNA/RNA kit. Before any analysis, reads coming from multiple sequencing runs of the same library were combined into one pool. The source study handled its data this way. Reads were retained only if the reads had an exact TCR constant sequence, and the retained reads were trimmed to 150 nt and grouped according to their 12-nt molecular barcodes. Reads within each barcode group were sub-clustered using a 15% Levenshtein threshold, and quality-weighted consensus sequences were constructed for each RNA molecule. Non-functional sequences were removed, as were lower-count sequences one edit away from another. Based on fitting two negative binomial distributions, any barcode sub-cluster with under 20% of the maximum read count was discarded. TCRdb reprocessed the public reads (quality trimming at Q25 with fastp, clone calling with MiXCR) and kept in-frame beta chains. Rows matching on CDR3 protein sequence are summarized as one entry with the most common DNA and genes. TCRdb, rather than the study authors, made the V and J calls. The sample records under 15,000 distinct CDR3 sequences, 16% of which are singletons. Roughly 1.6% of the sample is held by the ten biggest clonotypes.

Source material: naive CD8+ T cells from blood, with Jurkat cell RNA spiked in. Read against the paper, the sample's cell subset or site label means: FACS-sorted CD8+CD4-CCR7+CD45RA+ naive T cells. The sequence was collected from a human donor in good health. Some libraries in this study had Jurkat cell RNA spiked in.

The CDR3 region reads CASSHDTYYEQYF. The nucleotide sequence reads as follows: TGTGCCAGCAGTCACGATACCTACTACGAGCAGTACTTC. The rearranged chain carries TRBV28 and TRBJ2-7; a confident D gene designation cannot be given. The CDR3 measures 13 amino acids from cysteine to phenylalanine. Of all the DNA, just the CDR3 is kept, 39 bases in frame from base 1. The junction shows trimming of 5 bases on V and 3 bases on J, plus 11 bases between the germline ends. According to the germline V gene, CDR1 reads MDHEN and CDR2 reads SYDVKM.